The present entry profiles one T cell receptor beta chain with its context. Antigen unknown. These data originate in a study of cytomegalovirus exposure and HLA in healthy donors. About the study: Of around 400 genotyped donors, roughly 81% grouped in the Caucasian-associated ancestry cluster.

The PCR had 60 Vbeta and 13 Jbeta primers. Under the authors' procedure: It was a later analysis that counted approximately 81 million unique TCR beta chains, of which approximately 9.9 million were shared. Assay: immunoSEQ multiplex PCR; the TCRdb copy retains only in-frame clones and omits some. From that table come the V and J calls and clone size; the DNA was used to work out D and trimming. This sample has around 170,000 clones; more than 75% occur once, and the top ten carry 0.7% to 0.95%. Study-level results: Confirmation was obtained in vitro that a few CMV-associated chains are specific for CMV antigens.

The donors were healthy bone marrow donors. V dropped 7 bases and J dropped 5 bases, with 21 bases sitting between them. Per the germline V gene, CDR1 is SGHRS and CDR2 is YFSETQ. CDR3 length: 15 residues. The sequenced material came from PBMCs. This clonotype was sampled from a woman aged 18-30 years in good health and CMV-seronegative. The J gene is TRBJ2-5, the V gene TRBV5-1; D might be TRBD2 (7 bases). This CDR3 is CASAQTRGGRETQYF. CDR3 DNA: TGCGCCAGCGCACAGACTAGGGGGGGCCGGGAGACCCAGTACTTC.